A selection of T cell receptor beta chains follows, all from one sample in a study of cytomegalovirus exposure and HLA in healthy donors. Profiling relied on immunoSEQ multiplex PCR, and the TCRdb table lists in-frame clones only, not all of them. The sample lists approximately 100,000 clones, around 82% occurring once. Sequencing was performed on PBMCs. Receptor source: a woman between 35 and 50 years old in good health and CMV-seronegative. The CDR3 runs from the conserved cysteine through the conserved F or W. A D gene is named only where the DNA matches it firmly.

D gene	J gene	V gene	CDR3 protein	CDR3 DNA
TRBD1	TRBJ2-7	TRBV28	CASSSGQSSYEQYF	TGTGCCAGCAGCTCGGGACAGAGCTCCTACGAGCAGTACTTC
TRBD1	TRBJ1-2	TRBV5-1	CASSWDSSGYTF	TGCGCCAGCAGCTGGGACAGTTCGGGCTACACCTTC
.	TRBJ1-2	TRBV28	CASSLPSASNYGYTF	TGTGCCAGCAGTTTACCCTCCGCGTCCAACTATGGCTACACCTTC
.	TRBJ2-7	TRBV2	CAITNLTGEQYF	TGTGCCATCACCAATCTCACCGGCGAGCAGTACTTC
.	TRBJ1-1	TRBV7-3	CASSPQTGQAFF	TGTGCCAGCAGCCCTCAGACAGGCCAAGCTTTCTTT
.	TRBJ2-7	TRBV13	CASSYRDSYEQYF	TGTGCCAGCAGCTACCGGGACTCCTACGAGCAGTACTTC
.	TRBJ2-3	TRBV27	CASSNYGATDTQYF	TGTGCCAGCAGCAACTATGGGGCGACAGATACGCAGTATTTT
.	TRBJ1-4	TRBV5-1	CASSSEAVPNEKLFF	TGCGCCAGCAGCTCTGAGGCGGTTCCTAATGAAAAACTGTTTTTT
.	TRBJ1-5	TRBV5-6	CASSTSPGGVYSNQPQHF	TGTGCCAGCAGCACGTCCCCTGGAGGGGTTTATAGCAATCAGCCCCAGCATTTT
TRBD2	TRBJ2-2	TRBV9	CASTELAGVPGELFF	TGTGCCAGCACCGAACTAGCGGGAGTTCCCGGGGAGCTGTTTTTT
.	TRBJ2-1	TRBV27	CASSLGVAHNEQFF	TGTGCCAGCAGTTTAGGAGTAGCTCACAATGAGCAGTTCTTC
TRBD1	TRBJ2-7	TRBV4-3	CASSQYGQGIYEQYF	TGCGCCAGCAGCCAATACGGACAGGGCATTTACGAGCAGTACTTC
.	TRBJ1-1	TRBV5-1	CASSIRGGNTEAFF	TGCGCCAGCAGCATTCGGGGGGGGAACACTGAAGCTTTCTTT
.	TRBJ2-2	TRBV4-3	CASSQARAGWTGELFF	TGCGCCAGCAGCCAAGCCCGGGCGGGTTGGACCGGGGAGCTGTTTTTT
.	TRBJ1-1	TRBV28	CASSFRGGTEAFF	TGTGCCAGCAGTTTTAGGGGAGGCACTGAAGCTTTCTTT
.	TRBJ2-3	TRBV9	CASSVAGETGDTQYF	TGTGCCAGCAGCGTAGCAGGGGAAACGGGAGATACGCAGTATTTT
TRBD2	TRBJ2-7	TRBV7-9	CASSPEAGGRLREQYF	TGTGCCAGCAGCCCCGAAGCGGGGGGGAGGCTCCGCGAGCAGTACTTC
.	TRBJ2-7	TRBV27	CASSLSESVEQYF	TGTGCCAGCAGTTTATCCGAGTCGGTCGAGCAGTACTTC
TRBD1	TRBJ1-5	TRBV6-6	CASSRQGGQPQHF	TGTGCCAGCAGCAGACAGGGCGGCCAGCCCCAGCATTTT
TRBD2	TRBJ2-1	TRBV7-2	CASSSLAGLGNEQFF	TGTGCCAGCAGCTCCCTAGCGGGACTAGGAAATGAGCAGTTCTTC
.	TRBJ1-5	TRBV27	CASSFRGDSNKPQHF	TGTGCCAGCAGTTTTCGGGGGGATAGCAATAAGCCCCAGCATTTT
.	TRBJ1-2	TRBV6-5	CASSPWARVDGYTF	TGTGCCAGCAGTCCATGGGCCAGGGTGGATGGCTACACCTTC